This record looks at one T cell receptor beta chain sequence and its context. V was pared by 3 bases and J by 6 bases, with 11 bases of the junction left unmatched. Germline CDR1 reads SGHKS; CDR2 reads YYEKEE (reference sequence). This CDR3 contains 15 residues. The data were taken from a study of blood T cells in healthy people across ages. The use of a sample-barcoded 5' primer and a J-beta primer mix characterized a second PCR of 7 to 11 cycles. MiXCR, applied by TCRdb to the 5' RACE reads, yields one record per CDR3 protein. This sample has about 720,000 distinct CDR3 sequences, with around 25% found just once. The sample also formed part of further work on T cells of mothers and their children. As that study records: Using roughly 1.5 ug per 15 ul, all extracted RNA underwent cDNA synthesis. The shaping of TCR recombination output by thymic selection is similar in related and unrelated pairs.

This sequence joins TRBV5-5 and TRBJ1-2; 7 positions match TRBD1. The TCR originated in a boy between 10 and 17 years old in good health. Material: blood. The chain's CDR3 is CASSSTPGQQHGYTF. As DNA, the CDR3 is TGTGCCAGCAGCTCCACGCCGGGACAGCAACATGGCTACACCTTC.